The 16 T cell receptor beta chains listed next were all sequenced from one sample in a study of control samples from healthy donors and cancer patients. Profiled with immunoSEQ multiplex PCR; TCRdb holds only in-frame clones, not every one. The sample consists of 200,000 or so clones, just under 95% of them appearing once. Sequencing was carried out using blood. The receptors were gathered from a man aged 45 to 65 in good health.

As DNA, the CDR3 is TGTGCCGTCAAACCCTACGAGCAGTACTTC. Protein product: CAVKPYEQYF. V and J are TRBV2 and TRBJ2-7, with D unresolved. This CDR3 has 10 residues. The V end was cut by 11 bases, the J end by 2 bases, with 7 bases between. Germline CDR1 is SNHLY and CDR2 is FYNNEI.

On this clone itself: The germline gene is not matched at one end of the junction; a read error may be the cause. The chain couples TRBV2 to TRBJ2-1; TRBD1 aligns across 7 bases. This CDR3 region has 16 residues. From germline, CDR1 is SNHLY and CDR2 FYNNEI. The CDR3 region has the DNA TGTGTCAGCAACCTAAGAAGACAGGGCGAGGGCAATGAGCAGTTCTTC. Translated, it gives CVSNLRRQGEGNEQFF.

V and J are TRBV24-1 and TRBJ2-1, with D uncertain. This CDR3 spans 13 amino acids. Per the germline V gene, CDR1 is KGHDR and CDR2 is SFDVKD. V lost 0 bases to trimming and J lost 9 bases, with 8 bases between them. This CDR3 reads CATSDLIGREQFF. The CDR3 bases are TGTGCCACCAGTGATTTGATTGGACGTGAGCAGTTCTTC.

Written as DNA, the CDR3 is TGTGCCAGCTCACCGGGGCGGTCTGGAAACACCATATATTTT. This encodes CASSPGRSGNTIYF. The genes are TRBV18 and TRBJ1-3, with a tentative D call TRBD1 (5 bases). The V gene's germline CDR1 is KGHSH and CDR2 LQKENI. Trimming pared 3 bases from V and 1 base from J, leaving 7 bases between. The CDR3 sequence is 14 residues long.

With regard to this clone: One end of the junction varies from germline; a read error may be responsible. DNA for the CDR3: TGTGCCAGTTCACCGGGACAGCCCAATCAGCCCCAGCATTTT. This encodes CASSPGQPNQPQHF. The chain is built from TRBV18 and TRBJ1-5, with TRBD1 matching 7 bases. The CDR3 extends over 14 amino acids. Germline-derived CDR1 and CDR2 are KGHSH and LQKENI.

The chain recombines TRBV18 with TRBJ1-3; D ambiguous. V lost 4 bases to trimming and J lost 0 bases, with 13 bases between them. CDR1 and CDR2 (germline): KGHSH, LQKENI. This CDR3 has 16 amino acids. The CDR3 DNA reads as TGTGCCAGCTCACTCTCAGCCCTAATCTCTGGAAACACCATATATTTT. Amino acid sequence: CASSLSALISGNTIYF.

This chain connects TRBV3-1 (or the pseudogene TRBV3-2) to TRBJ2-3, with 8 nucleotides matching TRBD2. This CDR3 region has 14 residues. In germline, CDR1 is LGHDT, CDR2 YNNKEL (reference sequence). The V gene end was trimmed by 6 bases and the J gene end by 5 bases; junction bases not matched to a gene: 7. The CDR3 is CASRIRGGEDTQYF. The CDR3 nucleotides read TGTGCCAGCAGAATACGGGGGGGCGAAGATACGCAGTATTTT.

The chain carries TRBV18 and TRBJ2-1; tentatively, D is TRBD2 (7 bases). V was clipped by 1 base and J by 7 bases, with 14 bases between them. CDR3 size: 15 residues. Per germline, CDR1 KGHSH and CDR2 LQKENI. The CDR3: CASSPRAGAGNEQFF. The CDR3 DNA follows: TGTGCCAGCTCACCACGTGCGGGGGCGGGAAATGAGCAGTTCTTC.

The CDR3 DNA reads as TGTGCCAGCAGCTTAGGACCGGGGGGCGAGCAGTACTTC. Its protein is CASSLGPGGEQYF. This chain uses TRBV11-2 with TRBJ2-7; 7 nucleotides match TRBD2. The CDR3 is made up of 13 amino acids. V shed 1 base and J 6 bases; nucleotides not matched to a gene: 3. Germline CDR1 SGHAT, CDR2 FQNNGV.

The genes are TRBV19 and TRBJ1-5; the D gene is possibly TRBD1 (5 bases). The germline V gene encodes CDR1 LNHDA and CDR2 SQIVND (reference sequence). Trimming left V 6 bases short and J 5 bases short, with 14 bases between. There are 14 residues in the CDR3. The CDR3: CASRTDSTYQPQHF. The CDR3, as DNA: TGTGCCAGTAGAACTGACAGTACTTATCAGCCCCAGCATTTT.

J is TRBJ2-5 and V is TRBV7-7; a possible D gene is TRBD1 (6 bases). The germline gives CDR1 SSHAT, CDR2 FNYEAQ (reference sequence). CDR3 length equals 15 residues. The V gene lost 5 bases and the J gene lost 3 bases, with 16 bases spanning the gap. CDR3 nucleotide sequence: TGTGCCAGCAGCGCAACCGGGACACAGAAAGAGACCCAGTACTTC. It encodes CASSATGTQKETQYF. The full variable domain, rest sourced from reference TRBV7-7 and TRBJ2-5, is GAGVSQSPRYKVTKRGQDVTLRCDPISSHATLYWYQQALGQGPEFLTYFNYEAQPDKSGLPSDRFSAERPEGSISTLTIQRTEQRDSAMYRCASSATGTQKETQYFGPGTRLLVL.

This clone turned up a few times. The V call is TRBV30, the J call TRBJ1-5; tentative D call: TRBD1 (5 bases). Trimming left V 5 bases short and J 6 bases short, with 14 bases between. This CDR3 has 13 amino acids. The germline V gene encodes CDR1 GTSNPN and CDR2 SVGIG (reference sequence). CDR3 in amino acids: CAWDQGGGQPQHF. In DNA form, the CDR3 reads TGTGCCTGGGACCAGGGCGGTGGTCAGCCCCAGCATTTT. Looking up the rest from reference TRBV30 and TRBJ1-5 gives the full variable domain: SQTIHQWPATLVQPVGSPLSLECTVEGTSNPNLYWYRQAAGRGLQLLFYSVGIGQISSEVPQNLSASRPQDRQFILSSKKLLLSDSGFYLCAWDQGGGQPQHFGDGTRLSIL.

CDR3 nucleotide sequence: TGTGCCAGCAGTTCCGAGCGGAGTTACAATGAGCAGTTCTTC. It specifies CASSSERSYNEQFF. This sequence joins TRBV6-5 and TRBJ2-1; possibly TRBD2 for D (5 bases). CDR3 length: 14 residues. With 4 bases removed from V and 4 bases from J, the gap between germline ends came to 11 bases. Germline V lookup: CDR1 MNHEY, CDR2 SVGAGI.

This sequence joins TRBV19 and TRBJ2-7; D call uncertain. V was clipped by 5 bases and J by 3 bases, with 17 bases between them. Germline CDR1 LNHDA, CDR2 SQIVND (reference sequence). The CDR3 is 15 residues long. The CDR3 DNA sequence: TGTGCCAGTAGTTTCCGGGTCCGACAAGGCTACGAGCAGTACTTC. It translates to CASSFRVRQGYEQYF.

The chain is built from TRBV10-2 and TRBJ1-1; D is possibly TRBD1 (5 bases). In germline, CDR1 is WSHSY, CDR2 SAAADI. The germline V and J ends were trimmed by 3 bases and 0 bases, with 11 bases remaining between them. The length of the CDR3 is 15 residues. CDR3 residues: CASSDQGVMNTEAFF. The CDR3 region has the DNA TGCGCCAGCAGTGACCAGGGCGTTATGAACACTGAAGCTTTCTTT.

The CDR3 here is CASSQRRGADTQYF. CDR3 coding DNA: TGTGCCAGCAGCCAACGACGTGGTGCAGATACGCAGTATTTT. This rearrangement joins TRBV14 to TRBJ2-3, with D unclear. V lost 2 bases and J 4 bases, leaving 10 bases between the germline ends. This CDR3 is 14 amino acids long. Per germline, CDR1 SGHDN and CDR2 FVKESK.